One sample yielded the 13 T cell receptor beta chains listed below, sequenced in a study of blood T cells in healthy people across ages. It was with a sample-barcoded 5' primer and a J-beta primer mix that a second PCR of roughly 7 to 12 cycles was run. TCRdb ran MiXCR on the 5' RACE reads and lists one entry per CDR3 protein. The sample comprises hundreds of thousands of distinct CDR3 sequences, more than 35% of which are singletons, and less than 20% rests with the top ten. The sequenced sample was blood. Receptors originate from a man older than 75 in good health.

This clonotype appeared once. The rearrangement joins TRBV20-1 to TRBJ2-5; 10 bases agree with TRBD2. Germline lookup yields CDR1 DFQATT and CDR2 SNEGSKA (reference sequence). After removal of 5 bases from V and 11 bases from J, the junction contained 14 bases not matched to a gene. This CDR3 is built from 14 residues. The CDR3 coding sequence is TGCAGTGCTGTTCCGGGACTAGCGACCAATGAGCAGTACTTC. Its protein is CSAVPGLATNEQYF.

This rearrangement joins TRBV20-1 to TRBJ2-1, with a tentative D call TRBD2 (5 bases). CDR1 and CDR2 (germline): DFQATT, SNEGSKA (reference sequence). V gave up 1 base and J gave up 15 bases, with 19 bases separating them. The CDR3 is made up of 13 amino acids. The CDR3 sequence: CSARALTSNAMFF. The CDR3 DNA reads as TGCAGTGCTAGAGCCCTTACTAGTAATGCAATGTTCTTC.

This clonotype was detected ten times or more. J is TRBJ2-5 and V is TRBV10-3; D gene uncertain. CDR1 is ENHRY, CDR2 SYGVKD, per germline. V was trimmed by 1 base and J by 2 bases, leaving 8 bases between them. This CDR3 contains 14 residues. This chain's CDR3 is CAISELKGQETQYF. The CDR3 DNA sequence: TGTGCCATCAGTGAGTTAAAAGGGCAAGAGACCCAGTACTTC.

The rearrangement uses TRBV7-2 and TRBJ2-3; 8 bases agree with TRBD2. The CDR3 loop spans 15 amino acids. Germline lookup yields CDR1 SGHTA and CDR2 FQGNSA. J was trimmed by 5 bases and V by 2 bases; bases with no gene match: 6. For the CDR3, the DNA is TGTGCCAGCAGCTTACGAACCGGGAGGGTAGATACGCAGTATTTT. It codes for CASSLRTGRVDTQYF.

The sample holds a few counts of this clonotype. The genes are TRBV21-1 and TRBJ2-5; TRBD2, the D gene given by the table, was not confirmed from the DNA. TRBV21-1 is a documented pseudogene. This CDR3 is built from 17 residues. CDR3 sequence reads: CASSIPTSGRRQETQYF. The CDR3, as DNA: TGTGCCAGCAGCATCCCGACTAGCGGGAGACGTCAAGAGACCCAGTACTTC.

The chain combines TRBV6-6 with TRBJ1-2; TRBD1 is a possible D gene (5 bases). The CDR3 extends over 15 amino acids. Trimming took 0 bases from V and 4 from J, leaving 12 bases between them. Germline values: CDR1 MNHNY, CDR2 SVGAGI (reference sequence). In nucleotides, the CDR3 is TGTGCCAGCAGTTACTCAGGGGCGCCCGGCTATGGCTACACCTTC. This encodes CASSYSGAPGYGYTF.

The rearrangement uses TRBV29-1 and TRBJ2-5, with a weak D call TRBD2 (5 bases). The length of the CDR3 is 12 residues. V was trimmed by 7 bases and J by 0 bases, leaving 9 bases between them. The V gene's germline CDR1 is SQVTM and CDR2 ANQGSEA. CDR3 DNA sequence: TGCAGCGCCGGGGAGCACCAAGAGACCCAGTACTTC. Translation gives CSAGEHQETQYF.

This clonotype has more than one count but fewer than ten. J is TRBJ2-7 and V is TRBV10-3; 7 bases line up with TRBD2. In germline, CDR1 is ENHRY, CDR2 SYGVKD. V lost 4 bases, J lost 2 bases, and 2 bases stayed unmatched. CDR3 length: 13 residues. The CDR3 region is CAISVGGTYEQYF. The CDR3 nucleotides read TGTGCCATCAGTGTGGGGGGGACCTACGAGCAGTACTTC.

J is TRBJ1-1 and V is TRBV6-1; weak D call: TRBD1 (6 bases). Per the germline V gene, CDR1 is MNHNS and CDR2 is SASEGT. The CDR3 sequence is 13 residues long. V was trimmed by 7 bases and J by 7 bases, leaving 16 bases between them. The CDR3 region has the DNA TGTGCCAGCACCCCGGGACACAAGCTTGAAGCTTTCTTT. It specifies CASTPGHKLEAFF.

This chain links TRBV24-1 with TRBJ1-2; the D gene is possibly TRBD1 (6 bases). Trimming pared 5 bases from V and 4 bases from J, leaving 10 bases between. CDR3 length: 13 amino acids. Looked up from germline, CDR1 is KGHDR and CDR2 is SFDVKD. DNA for the CDR3: TGTGCCACCAGTGTAGGACAGAGCTATGGCTACACCTTC. Amino acids: CATSVGQSYGYTF.

This sequence joins TRBV24-1 and TRBJ1-2; 8 bases agree with TRBD1. The length of the CDR3 is 15 residues. After removal of 5 bases from V and 0 bases from J, the junction contained 4 bases not matched to a gene. Germline V gene lookup returns CDR1 KGHDR and CDR2 SFDVKD. This chain's CDR3 is CATSGNRGANYGYTF. In DNA, the CDR3 is TGTGCCACCAGTGGAAACAGGGGGGCTAACTATGGCTACACCTTC.

The V call is TRBV28, the J call TRBJ1-5, with unresolved D. Trimming removed 4 bases from V and 6 bases from J, with 7 bases in between. Germline CDR1 MDHEN, CDR2 SYDVKM. The CDR3 covers 12 residues. CDR3 loop: CASSSGSQPQHF. The CDR3 DNA sequence: TGTGCCAGCAGTTCCGGATCTCAGCCCCAGCATTTT.

The chain is built from TRBV20-1 and TRBJ1-1; weak D call: TRBD1 (6 bases). This CDR3 has 16 amino acids. With 0 bases removed from V and 1 base from J, the gap between germline ends came to 15 bases. The germline CDR1 and CDR2 sequences are DFQATT and SNEGSKA (reference sequence). The CDR3 region has the DNA TGCAGTGCTAGAGATGGAGGCAGGGGATCGAACACTGAAGCTTTCTTT. It specifies CSARDGGRGSNTEAFF.